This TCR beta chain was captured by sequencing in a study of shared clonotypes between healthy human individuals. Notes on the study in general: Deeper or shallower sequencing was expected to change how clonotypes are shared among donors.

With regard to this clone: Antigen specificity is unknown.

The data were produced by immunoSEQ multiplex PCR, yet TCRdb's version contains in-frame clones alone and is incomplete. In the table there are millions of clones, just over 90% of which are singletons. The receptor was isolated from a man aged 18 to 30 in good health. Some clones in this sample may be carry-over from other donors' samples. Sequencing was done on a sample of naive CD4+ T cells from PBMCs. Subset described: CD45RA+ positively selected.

The CDR3 DNA sequence: TGTGCCAGCAGCAAAGAGGGAATGAACACTGAAGCTTTCTTT. This codes for CASSKEGMNTEAFF. This rearrangement joins TRBV21-1 to TRBJ1-1. TRBV21-1 is marked as a pseudogene. The CDR3 spans 14 residues.